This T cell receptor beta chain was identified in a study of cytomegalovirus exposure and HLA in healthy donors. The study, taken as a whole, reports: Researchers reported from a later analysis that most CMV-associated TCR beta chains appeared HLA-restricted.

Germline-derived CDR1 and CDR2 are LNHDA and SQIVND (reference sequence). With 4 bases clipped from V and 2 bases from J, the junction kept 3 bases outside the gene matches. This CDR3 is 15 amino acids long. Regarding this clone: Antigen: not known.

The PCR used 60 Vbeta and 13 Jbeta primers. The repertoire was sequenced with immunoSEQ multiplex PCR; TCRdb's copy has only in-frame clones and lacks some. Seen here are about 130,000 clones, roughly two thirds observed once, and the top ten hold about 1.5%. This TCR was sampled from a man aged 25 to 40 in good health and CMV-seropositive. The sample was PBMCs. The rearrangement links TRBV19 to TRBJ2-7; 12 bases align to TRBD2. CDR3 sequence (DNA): TGTGCCAGTAGTAGGGGACTAGCGGGTCCCTACGAGCAGTACTTC. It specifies CASSRGLAGPYEQYF.